This T cell receptor beta chain was profiled in a study of blood T cell repertoires in COVID-19. Study summary: Sources were T cells, B-cell-depleted T cells, or PBMCs; the material itself was cDNA or gDNA.

Authors' processing steps: Amplification of reference gene primers was used by the study to estimate nucleated cell counts. Libraries were prepared by immunoSEQ multiplex PCR; TCRdb keeps only in-frame clonotypes and omits some of them. The V and J calls and the clone size are those of that table, but D and trimming were determined from the DNA. Found here are 250,000 to 350,000 clones, about 88% of them singletons; the top ten hold around an eighth. The CDR3 covers 15 residues. Germline V lookup: CDR1 LNHDA, CDR2 SQIVND (reference sequence). V lost 6 bases, J lost 0 bases, and 8 bases stayed unmatched.

The chain joins TRBV19 to TRBJ2-7; 7 bases are a match to TRBD1. The sample taken for sequencing was peripheral blood. The source of this sequence is a woman aged 55-70 years with acute or convalescent COVID-19. Written as DNA, the CDR3 is TGTGCCAGTAGCCCCGCGGACAGGCCCTCCTACGAGCAGTACTTC. Its translation is CASSPADRPSYEQYF.